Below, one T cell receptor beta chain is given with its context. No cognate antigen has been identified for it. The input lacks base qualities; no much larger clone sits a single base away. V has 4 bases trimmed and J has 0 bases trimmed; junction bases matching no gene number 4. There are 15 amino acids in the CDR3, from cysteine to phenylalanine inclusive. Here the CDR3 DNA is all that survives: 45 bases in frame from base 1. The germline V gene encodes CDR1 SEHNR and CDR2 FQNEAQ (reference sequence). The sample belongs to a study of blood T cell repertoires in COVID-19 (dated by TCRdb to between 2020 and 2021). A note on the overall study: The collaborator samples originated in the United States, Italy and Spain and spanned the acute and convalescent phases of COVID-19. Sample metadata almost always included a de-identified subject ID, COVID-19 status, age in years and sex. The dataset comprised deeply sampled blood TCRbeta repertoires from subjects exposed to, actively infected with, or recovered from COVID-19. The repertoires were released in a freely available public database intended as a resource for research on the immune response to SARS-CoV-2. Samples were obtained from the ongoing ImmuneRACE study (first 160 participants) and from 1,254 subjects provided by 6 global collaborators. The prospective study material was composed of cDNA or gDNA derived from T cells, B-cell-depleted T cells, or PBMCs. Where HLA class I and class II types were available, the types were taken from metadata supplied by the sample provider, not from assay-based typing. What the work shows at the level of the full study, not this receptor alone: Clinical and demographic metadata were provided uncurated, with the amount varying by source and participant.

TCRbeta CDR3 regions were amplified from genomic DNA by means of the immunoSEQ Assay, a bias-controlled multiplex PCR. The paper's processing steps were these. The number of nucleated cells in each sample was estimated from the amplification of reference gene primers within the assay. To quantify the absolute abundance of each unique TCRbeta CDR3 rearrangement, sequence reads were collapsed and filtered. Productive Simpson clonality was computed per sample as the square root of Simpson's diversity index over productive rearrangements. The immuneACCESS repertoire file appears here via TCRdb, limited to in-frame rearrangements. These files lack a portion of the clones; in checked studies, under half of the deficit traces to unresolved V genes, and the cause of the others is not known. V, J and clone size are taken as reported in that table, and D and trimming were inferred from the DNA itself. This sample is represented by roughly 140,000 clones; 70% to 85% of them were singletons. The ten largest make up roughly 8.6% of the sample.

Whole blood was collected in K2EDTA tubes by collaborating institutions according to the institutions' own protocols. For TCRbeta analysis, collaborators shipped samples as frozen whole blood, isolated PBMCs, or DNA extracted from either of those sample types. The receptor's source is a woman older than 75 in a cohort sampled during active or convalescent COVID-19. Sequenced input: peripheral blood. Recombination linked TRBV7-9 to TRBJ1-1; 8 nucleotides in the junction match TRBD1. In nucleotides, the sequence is TGTGCCAGCAGCTGGACAGGGAGAATGAACACTGAAGCTTTCTTT. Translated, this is CASSWTGRMNTEAFF.